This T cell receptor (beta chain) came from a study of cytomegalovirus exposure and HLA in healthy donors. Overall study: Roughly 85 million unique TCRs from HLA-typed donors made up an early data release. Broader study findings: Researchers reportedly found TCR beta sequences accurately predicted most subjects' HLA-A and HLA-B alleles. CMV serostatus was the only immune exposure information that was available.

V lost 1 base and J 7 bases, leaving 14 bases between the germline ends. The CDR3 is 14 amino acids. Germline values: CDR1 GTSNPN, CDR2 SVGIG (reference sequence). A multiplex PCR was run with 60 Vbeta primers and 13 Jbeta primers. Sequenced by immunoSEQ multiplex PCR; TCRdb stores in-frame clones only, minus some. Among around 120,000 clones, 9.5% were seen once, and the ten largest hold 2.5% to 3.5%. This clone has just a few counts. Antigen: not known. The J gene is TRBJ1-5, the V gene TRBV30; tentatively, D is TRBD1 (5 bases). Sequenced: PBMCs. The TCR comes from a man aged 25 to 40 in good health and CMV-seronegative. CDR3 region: CAWSGPGRGQPQHF. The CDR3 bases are TGTGCCTGGAGTGGGCCAGGGCGGGGACAGCCCCAGCATTTT.